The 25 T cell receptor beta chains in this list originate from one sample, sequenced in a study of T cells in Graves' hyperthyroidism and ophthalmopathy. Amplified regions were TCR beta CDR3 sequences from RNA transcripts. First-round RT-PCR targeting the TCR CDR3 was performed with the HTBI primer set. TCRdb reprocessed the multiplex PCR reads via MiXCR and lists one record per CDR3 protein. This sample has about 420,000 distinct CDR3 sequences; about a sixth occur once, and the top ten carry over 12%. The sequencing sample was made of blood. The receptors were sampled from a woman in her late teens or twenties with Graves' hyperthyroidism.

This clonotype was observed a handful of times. CDR3 nucleotides: TGTGCCAGTAGGACCCGTGAAGGCGTGAACACTGAAGCTTTCTTT. Its translation: CASRTREGVNTEAFF. The rearrangement links TRBV19 to TRBJ1-1, with D hard to call. The CDR3 is 15 residues long. Trimming stripped 6 bases from V and 0 bases from J, with 14 bases between. Germline CDR1 and CDR2: LNHDA and SQIVND (reference sequence).

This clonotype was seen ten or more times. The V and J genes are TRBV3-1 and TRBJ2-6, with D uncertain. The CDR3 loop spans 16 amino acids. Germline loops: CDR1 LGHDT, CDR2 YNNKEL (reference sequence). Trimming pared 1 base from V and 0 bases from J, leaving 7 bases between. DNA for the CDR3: TGTGCCAGCAGCCAAGTGTCCTTCTCTGGGGCCAACGTCCTGACTTTC. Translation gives CASSQVSFSGANVLTF.

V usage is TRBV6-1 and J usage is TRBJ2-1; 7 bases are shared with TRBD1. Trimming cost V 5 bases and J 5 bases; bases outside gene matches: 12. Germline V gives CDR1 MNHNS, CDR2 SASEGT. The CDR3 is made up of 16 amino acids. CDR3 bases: TGTGCCAGCAGTTCGTACAGGGGAGTCGCAGACAATGAGCAGTTCTTC. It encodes CASSSYRGVADNEQFF.

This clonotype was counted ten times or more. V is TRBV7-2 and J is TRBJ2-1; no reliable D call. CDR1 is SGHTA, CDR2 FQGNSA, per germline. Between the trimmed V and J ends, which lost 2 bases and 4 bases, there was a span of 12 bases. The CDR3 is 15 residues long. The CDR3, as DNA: TGTGCCAGCAGCTTAAGTAGCATAGCTTACAATGAGCAGTTCTTC. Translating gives CASSLSSIAYNEQFF. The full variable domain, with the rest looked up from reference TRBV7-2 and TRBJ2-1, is GAGVSQSPSNKVTEKGKDVELRCDPISGHTALYWYRQSLGQGLEFLIYFQGNSAPDKSGLPSDRFSAERTGGSVSTLTIQRTQQEDSAVYLCASSLSSIAYNEQFFGPGTRLTVL.

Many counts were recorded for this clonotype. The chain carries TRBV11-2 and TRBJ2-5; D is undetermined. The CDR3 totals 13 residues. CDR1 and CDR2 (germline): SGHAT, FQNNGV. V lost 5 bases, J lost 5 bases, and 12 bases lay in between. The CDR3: CASSGALWETQYF. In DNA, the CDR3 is TGTGCCAGCAGCGGCGCCCTTTGGGAGACCCAGTACTTC. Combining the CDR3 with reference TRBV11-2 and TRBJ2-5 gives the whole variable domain EAGVAQSPRYKIIEKRQSVAFWCNPISGHATLYWYQQILGQGPKLLIQFQNNGVVDDSQLPKDRFSAERLKGVDSTLKIQPAKLEDSAVYLCASSGALWETQYFGPGTRLLVL.

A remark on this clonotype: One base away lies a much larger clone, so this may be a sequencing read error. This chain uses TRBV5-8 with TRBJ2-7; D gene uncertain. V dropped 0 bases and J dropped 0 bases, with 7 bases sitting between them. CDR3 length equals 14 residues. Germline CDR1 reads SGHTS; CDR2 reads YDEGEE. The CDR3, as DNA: TGTGCCAGCAGCTTGGGATGGAACTCCTACGAGCAGTACTTC. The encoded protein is CASSLGWNSYEQYF.

CDR3 loop: CACQQSITSGRVDTGELFF. CDR3 bases: TGTGCCTGCCAGCAATCCATAACTAGCGGGAGGGTCGACACCGGGGAGCTGTTTTTT. V gene TRBV27 combines with J gene TRBJ2-2; 13 positions match TRBD2. CDR1 MNHEY and CDR2 SMNVEV come from the germline V gene (reference sequence). The CDR3 consists of 19 residues. With V trimmed by 11 bases and J by 3 bases, 18 bases remained unmatched.

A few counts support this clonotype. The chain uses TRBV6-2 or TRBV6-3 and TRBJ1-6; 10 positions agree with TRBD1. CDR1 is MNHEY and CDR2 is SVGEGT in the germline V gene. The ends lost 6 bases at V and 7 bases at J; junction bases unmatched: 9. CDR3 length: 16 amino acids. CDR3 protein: CASRLAGQGTNSPLHF. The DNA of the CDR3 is TGTGCCAGCAGACTGGCGGGACAGGGGACCAATTCACCCCTCCACTTT.

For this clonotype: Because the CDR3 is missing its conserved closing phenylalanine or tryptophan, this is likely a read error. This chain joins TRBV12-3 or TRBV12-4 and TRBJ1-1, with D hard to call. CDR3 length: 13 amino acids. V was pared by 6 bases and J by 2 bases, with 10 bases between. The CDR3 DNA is TGTGCCAGCAGCCCGCGGGCCAACACTGAAGCTTTCTCT. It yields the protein CASSPRANTEAFS.

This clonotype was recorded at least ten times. As DNA, the CDR3 is TGTGCCAGCAGCATGTGGACAGGGGCGGGTTACGAGCAGTACTTC. It specifies CASSMWTGAGYEQYF. The chain employs TRBV7-2 and TRBJ2-7; 9 bases are shared with TRBD1. Germline loops: CDR1 SGHTA, CDR2 FQGNSA. CDR3 length: 15 residues. With 5 bases clipped from V and 4 bases from J, the junction kept 9 bases outside the gene matches.

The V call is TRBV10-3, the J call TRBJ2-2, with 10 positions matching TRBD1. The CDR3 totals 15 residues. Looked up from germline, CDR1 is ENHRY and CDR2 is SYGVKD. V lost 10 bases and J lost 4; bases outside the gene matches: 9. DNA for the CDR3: TGTGCCACCGACCCGGGACAGGGGAGCACCGGGGAGCTGTTTTTT. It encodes CATDPGQGSTGELFF.

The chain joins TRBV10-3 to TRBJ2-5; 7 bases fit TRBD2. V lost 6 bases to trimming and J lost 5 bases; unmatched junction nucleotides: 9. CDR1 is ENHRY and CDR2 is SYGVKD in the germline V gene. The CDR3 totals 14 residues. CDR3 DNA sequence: TGTGCCATCAGCTGGACTAGGGGCGGGGAGACCCAGTACTTC. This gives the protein CAISWTRGGETQYF.

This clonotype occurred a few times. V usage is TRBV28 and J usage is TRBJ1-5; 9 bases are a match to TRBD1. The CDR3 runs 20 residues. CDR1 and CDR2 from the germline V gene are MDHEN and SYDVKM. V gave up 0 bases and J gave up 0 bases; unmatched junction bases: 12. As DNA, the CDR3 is TGTGCCAGCAGTTTATGGTGGACAGGGGTTGGGGCATATAGCAATCAGCCCCAGCATTTT. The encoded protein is CASSLWWTGVGAYSNQPQHF.

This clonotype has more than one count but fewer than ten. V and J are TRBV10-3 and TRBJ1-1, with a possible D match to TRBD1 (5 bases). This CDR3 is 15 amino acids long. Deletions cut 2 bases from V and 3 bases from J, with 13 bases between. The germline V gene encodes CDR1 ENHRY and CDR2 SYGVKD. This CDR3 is CAISEIQGVDTEAFF. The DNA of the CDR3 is TGTGCCATCAGTGAGATTCAAGGGGTTGACACTGAAGCTTTCTTT.

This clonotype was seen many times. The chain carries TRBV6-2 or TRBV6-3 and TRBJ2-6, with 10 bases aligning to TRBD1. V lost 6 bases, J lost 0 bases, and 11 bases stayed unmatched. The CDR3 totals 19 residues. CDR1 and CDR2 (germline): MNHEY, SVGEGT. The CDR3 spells CASRPGFGTGDSGANVLTF. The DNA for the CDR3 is TGTGCCAGCAGACCCGGTTTTGGGACAGGGGACTCTGGGGCCAACGTCCTGACTTTC.

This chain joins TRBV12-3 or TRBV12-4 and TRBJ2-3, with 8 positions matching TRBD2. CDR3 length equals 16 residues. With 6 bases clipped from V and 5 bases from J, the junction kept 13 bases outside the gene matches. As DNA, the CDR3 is TGTGCCAGCAGCTCCGGGGGGGGGACATACCTAGATACGCAGTATTTT. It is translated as CASSSGGGTYLDTQYF.

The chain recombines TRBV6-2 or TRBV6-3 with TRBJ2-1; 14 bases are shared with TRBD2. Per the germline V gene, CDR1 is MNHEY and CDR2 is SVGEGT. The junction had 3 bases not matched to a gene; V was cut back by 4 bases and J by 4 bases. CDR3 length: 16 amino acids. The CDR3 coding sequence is TGTGCCAGCAGTTGGACTAGCGGGGGGATTTACAATGAGCAGTTCTTC. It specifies CASSWTSGGIYNEQFF.

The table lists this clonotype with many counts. The CDR3 sequence is CASSRLGSAGFHEQYF. CDR3 DNA sequence: TGTGCCAGCAGCCGATTGGGTTCGGCAGGGTTTCACGAGCAGTACTTC. The J gene is TRBJ2-7, the V gene TRBV5-5, with D possibly matching TRBD1 (5 bases). This CDR3 spans 16 amino acids. The germline V gene has CDR1 SGHKS and CDR2 YYEKEE (reference sequence). V was cut by 4 bases and J by 5 bases, with 22 bases left in between.

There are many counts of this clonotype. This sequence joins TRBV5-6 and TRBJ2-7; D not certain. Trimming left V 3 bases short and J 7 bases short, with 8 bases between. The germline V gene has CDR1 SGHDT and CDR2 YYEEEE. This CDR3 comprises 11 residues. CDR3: CASSWSGEQYF. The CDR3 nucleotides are TGTGCCAGCAGCTGGAGTGGGGAGCAGTACTTC.

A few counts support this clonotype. The CDR3 DNA reads TGTGCCAGCAGCCAAGTCCCGGGACAGGGGGTGTACGAGCAGTACTTC. It specifies CASSQVPGQGVYEQYF. The J gene is TRBJ2-7, the V gene TRBV4-2; 11 bases fit TRBD1. V was pared by 1 base and J by 4 bases, with 6 bases of the junction left unmatched. The CDR3 loop spans 16 amino acids. Germline CDR1 and CDR2: LGHNA and YNFKEQ.

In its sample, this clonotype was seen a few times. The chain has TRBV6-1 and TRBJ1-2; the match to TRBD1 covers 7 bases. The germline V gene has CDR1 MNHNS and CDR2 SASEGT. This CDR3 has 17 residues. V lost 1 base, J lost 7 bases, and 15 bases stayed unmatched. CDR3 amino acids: CASSEDFDFVSGGGYTF. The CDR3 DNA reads TGTGCCAGCAGTGAAGATTTTGATTTTGTATCAGGGGGTGGCTACACCTTC.

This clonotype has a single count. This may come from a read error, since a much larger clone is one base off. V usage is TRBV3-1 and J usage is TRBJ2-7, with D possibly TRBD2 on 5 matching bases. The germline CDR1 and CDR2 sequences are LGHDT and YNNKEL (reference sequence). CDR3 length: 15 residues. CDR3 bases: TGTGCCAGCAGCCAAGCTAAGCGGCCCCCCTACGAGCAGCACTTC. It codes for CASSQAKRPPYEQHF.

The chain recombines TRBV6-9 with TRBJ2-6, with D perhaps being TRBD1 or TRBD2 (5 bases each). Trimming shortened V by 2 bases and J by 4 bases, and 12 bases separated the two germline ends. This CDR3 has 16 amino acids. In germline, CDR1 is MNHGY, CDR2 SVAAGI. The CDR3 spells CASSYRGVAGANVLTF. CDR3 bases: TGTGCCAGCAGTTATCGAGGGGTGGCCGGGGCCAACGTCCTGACTTTC.

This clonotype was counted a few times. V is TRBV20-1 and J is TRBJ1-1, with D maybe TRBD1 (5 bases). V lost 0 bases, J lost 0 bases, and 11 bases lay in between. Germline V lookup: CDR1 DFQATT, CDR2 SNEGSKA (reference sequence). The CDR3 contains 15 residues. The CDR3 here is CSARDEGTLNTEAFF. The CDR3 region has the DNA TGCAGTGCTAGAGACGAGGGGACGCTGAACACTGAAGCTTTCTTT.

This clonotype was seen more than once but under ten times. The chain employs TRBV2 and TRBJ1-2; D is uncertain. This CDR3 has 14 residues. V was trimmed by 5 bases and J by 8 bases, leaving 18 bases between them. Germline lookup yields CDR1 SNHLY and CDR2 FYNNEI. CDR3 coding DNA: TGTGCCAGCAGTCCCCTGCCCGGGTTTAACGGCTACACCTTC. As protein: CASSPLPGFNGYTF.